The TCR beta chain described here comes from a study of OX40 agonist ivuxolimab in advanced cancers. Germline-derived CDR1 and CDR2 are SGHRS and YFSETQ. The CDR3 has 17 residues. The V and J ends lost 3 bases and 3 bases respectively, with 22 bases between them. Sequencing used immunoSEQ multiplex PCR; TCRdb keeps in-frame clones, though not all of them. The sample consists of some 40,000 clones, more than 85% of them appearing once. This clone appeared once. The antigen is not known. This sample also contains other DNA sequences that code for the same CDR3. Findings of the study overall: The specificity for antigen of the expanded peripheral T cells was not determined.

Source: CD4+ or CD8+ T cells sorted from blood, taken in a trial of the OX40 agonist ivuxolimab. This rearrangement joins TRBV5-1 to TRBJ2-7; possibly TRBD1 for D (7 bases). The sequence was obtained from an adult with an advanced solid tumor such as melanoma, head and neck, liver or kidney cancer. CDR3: CASSSRQGGLMFYEQYF. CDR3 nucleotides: TGCGCCAGCAGCTCACGCCAGGGGGGCCTGATGTTCTACGAGCAGTACTTC.